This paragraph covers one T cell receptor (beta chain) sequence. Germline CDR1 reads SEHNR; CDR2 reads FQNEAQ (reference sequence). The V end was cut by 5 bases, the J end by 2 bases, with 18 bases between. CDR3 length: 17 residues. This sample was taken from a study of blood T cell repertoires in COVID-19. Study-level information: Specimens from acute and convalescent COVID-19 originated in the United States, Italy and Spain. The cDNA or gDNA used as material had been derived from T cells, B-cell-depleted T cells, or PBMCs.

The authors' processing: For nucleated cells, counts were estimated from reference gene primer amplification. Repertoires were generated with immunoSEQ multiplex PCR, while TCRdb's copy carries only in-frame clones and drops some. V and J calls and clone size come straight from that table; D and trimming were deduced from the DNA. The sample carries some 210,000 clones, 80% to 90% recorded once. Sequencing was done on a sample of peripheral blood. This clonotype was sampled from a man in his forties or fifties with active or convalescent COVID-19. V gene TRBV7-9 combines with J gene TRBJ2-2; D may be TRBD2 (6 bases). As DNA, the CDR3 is TGTGCCAGCAGCGGGGTGGGCGGACTACACAACACCGGGGAGCTGTTTTTT. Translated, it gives CASSGVGGLHNTGELFF.